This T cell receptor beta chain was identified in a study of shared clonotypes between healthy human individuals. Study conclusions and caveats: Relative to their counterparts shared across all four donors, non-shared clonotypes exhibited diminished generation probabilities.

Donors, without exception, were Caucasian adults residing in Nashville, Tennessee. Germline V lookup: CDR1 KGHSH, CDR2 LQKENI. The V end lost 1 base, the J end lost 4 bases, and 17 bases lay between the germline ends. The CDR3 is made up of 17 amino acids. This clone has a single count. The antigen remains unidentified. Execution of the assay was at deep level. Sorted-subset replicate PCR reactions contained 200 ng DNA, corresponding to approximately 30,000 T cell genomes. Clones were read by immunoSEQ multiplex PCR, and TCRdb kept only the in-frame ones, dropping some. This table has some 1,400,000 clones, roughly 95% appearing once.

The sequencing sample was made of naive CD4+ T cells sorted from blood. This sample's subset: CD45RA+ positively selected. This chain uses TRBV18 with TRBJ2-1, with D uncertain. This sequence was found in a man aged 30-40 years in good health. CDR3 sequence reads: CASSPRMSTKGYNEQFF. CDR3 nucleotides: TGTGCCAGCTCACCACGAATGAGCACAAAGGGATACAATGAGCAGTTCTTC.